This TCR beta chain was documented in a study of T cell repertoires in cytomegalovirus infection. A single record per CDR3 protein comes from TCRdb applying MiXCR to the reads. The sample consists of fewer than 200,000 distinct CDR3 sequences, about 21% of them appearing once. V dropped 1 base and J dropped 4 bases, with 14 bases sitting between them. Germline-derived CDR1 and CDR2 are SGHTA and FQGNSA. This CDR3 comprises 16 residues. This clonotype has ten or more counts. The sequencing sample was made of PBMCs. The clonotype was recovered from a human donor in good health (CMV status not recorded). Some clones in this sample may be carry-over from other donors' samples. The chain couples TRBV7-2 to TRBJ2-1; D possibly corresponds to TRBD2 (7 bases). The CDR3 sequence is CASSLVVRGPYNEQFF. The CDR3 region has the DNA TGTGCCAGCAGCTTAGTTGTGCGGGGGCCGTACAATGAGCAGTTCTTC.